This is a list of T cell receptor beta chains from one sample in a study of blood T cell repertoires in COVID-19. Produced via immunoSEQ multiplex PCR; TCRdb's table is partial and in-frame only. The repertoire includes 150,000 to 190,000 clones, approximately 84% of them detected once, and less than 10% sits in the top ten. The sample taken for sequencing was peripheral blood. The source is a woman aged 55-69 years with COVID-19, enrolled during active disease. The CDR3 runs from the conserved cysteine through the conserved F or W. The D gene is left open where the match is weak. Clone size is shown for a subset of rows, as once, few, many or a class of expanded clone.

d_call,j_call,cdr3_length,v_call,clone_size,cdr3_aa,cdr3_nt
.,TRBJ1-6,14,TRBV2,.,CASRAPREGSPLHF,TGTGCCAGCAGAGCCCCCAGGGAGGGGTCACCCCTCCACTTT
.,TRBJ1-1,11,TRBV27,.,CASQGWTEAFF,TGTGCCAGTCAGGGTTGGACTGAAGCTTTCTTT
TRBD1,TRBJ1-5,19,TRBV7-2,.,CASSLVWDRGIGSNQPQHF,TGTGCCAGCAGCTTAGTTTGGGACAGGGGAATTGGCAGCAATCAGCCCCAGCATTTT
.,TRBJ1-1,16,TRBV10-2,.,CASSESRGGSYTEAFF,TGCGCCAGCAGTGAGTCGCGCGGAGGGTCGTACACTGAAGCTTTCTTT
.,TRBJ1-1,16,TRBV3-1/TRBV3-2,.,CASSLRTVRGTMGAFF,TGTGCCAGCAGCCTCCGAACGGTGCGGGGGACGATGGGGGCTTTCTTT
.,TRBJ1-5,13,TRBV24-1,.,CATSDGGKQPQHF,TGTGCCACCAGTGATGGCGGGAAACAGCCCCAGCATTTT
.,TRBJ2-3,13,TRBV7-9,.,CASSPRTTDTQYF,TGTGCCAGCAGCCCAAGGACTACAGATACGCAGTATTTT
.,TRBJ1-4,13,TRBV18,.,CASSQQYNEKLFF,TGTGCCAGCTCACAACAGTATAATGAAAAACTGTTTTTT
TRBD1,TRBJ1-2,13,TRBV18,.,CASSPTGDYGYTF,TGTGCCAGCTCACCAACAGGGGACTATGGCTACACCTTC
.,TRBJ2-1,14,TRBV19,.,CASSISGSLYEQFF,TGTGCCAGTAGTATCTCCGGGAGTCTCTATGAGCAGTTCTTC
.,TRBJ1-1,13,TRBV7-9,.,CASRSDRNTEAFF,TGTGCCAGCAGATCGGACAGGAACACTGAAGCTTTCTTT
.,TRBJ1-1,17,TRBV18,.,CASSPSVVFSRNTEAFF,TGTGCCAGCTCACCAAGTGTAGTGTTTAGCCGGAACACTGAAGCTTTCTTT
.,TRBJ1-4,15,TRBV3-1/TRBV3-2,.,CASSQGGGGEEKLFF,TGTGCCAGCAGCCAAGGAGGCGGAGGGGAAGAAAAACTGTTTTTT
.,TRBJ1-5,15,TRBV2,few,CASSVSGFSNQPQHF,TGTGCCAGCAGTGTCTCGGGGTTTAGCAATCAGCCCCAGCATTTT
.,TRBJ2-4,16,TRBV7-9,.,CASSFPPGIAKNIQYF,TGTGCCAGCAGCTTTCCTCCGGGGATAGCCAAAAACATTCAGTACTTC
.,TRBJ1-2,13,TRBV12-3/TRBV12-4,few,CASSPGSYYGYTF,TGTGCCAGCAGCCCAGGATCTTACTATGGCTACACCTTC
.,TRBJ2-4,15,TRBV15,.,CATSLPLVSKNIQYF,TGTGCCACCAGCCTTCCTCTAGTTTCCAAAAACATTCAGTACTTC
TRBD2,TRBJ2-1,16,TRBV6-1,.,CASSETSGSSYNEQFF,TGTGCCAGCAGTGAAACTAGCGGGAGTTCCTACAATGAGCAGTTCTTC
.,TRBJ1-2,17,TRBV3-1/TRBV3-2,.,CASSQDLWGHINYGYTF,TGTGCCAGCAGCCAAGATTTATGGGGACATATCAACTATGGCTACACCTTC
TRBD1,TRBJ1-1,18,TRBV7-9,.,CASSPQPGQGASWPEAFF,TGTGCCAGCAGCCCTCAACCGGGACAGGGGGCTTCCTGGCCTGAAGCTTTCTTT
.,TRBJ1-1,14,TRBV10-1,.,CASSEGPVYTEAFF,TGCGCCAGCAGTGAGGGCCCCGTGTACACTGAAGCTTTCTTT
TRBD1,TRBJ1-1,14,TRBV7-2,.,CASSSQGAITEAFF,TGTGCCAGCAGCTCACAGGGGGCGATAACTGAAGCTTTCTTT
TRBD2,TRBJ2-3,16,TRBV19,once,CASSIRAGGGADTQYF,TGTGCCAGTAGTATTCGAGCGGGAGGGGGCGCAGATACGCAGTATTTT
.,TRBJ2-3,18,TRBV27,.,CASSVNAFRVGGTDTQYF,TGTGCCAGCAGTGTAAACGCCTTCAGGGTAGGGGGCACAGATACGCAGTATTTT
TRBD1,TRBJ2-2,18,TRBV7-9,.,CASSSSPRPTGGTGELFF,TGTGCCAGCAGCTCTTCACCCAGACCGACAGGGGGCACCGGGGAGCTGTTTTTT
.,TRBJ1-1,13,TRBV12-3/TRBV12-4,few,CASSLRANTEAFF,TGTGCCAGCAGTTTACGAGCGAACACTGAAGCTTTCTTT
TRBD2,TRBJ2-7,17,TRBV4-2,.,CASSQDGTGGTFYEQYF,TGTGCCAGCAGCCAAGATGGGACGGGAGGGACCTTCTACGAGCAGTACTTC
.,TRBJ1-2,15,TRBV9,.,CASSLNSGPTDGYTF,TGTGCCAGCAGCCTTAACAGCGGCCCGACGGATGGCTACACCTTC
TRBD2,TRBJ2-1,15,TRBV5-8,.,CASSRSGRPYNEQFF,TGTGCCAGCAGCCGTAGCGGGAGGCCATACAATGAGCAGTTCTTC
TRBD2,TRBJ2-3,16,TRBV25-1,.,CASSEWGGVGTDTQYF,TGTGCCAGCAGTGAATGGGGGGGAGTAGGCACAGATACGCAGTATTTT
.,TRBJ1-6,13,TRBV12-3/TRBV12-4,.,CASSLARATPLHF,TGTGCCAGCAGTTTAGCCAGGGCGACACCCCTCCACTTT
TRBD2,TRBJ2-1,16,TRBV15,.,CATSRIAGGNYNEQFF,TGTGCCACCAGCAGAATAGCGGGAGGGAACTACAATGAGCAGTTCTTC
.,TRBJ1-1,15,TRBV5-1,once,CASDPGDGMNTEAFF,TGCGCCAGCGATCCCGGAGATGGAATGAACACTGAAGCTTTCTTT
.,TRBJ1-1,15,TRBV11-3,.,CASSPGGGGPKRAFF,TGTGCCAGCAGCCCGGGGGGGGGCGGACCGAAGAGAGCTTTCTTT
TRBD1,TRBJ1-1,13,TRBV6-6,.,CASTNRGEAEAFF,TGTGCCAGCACCAACAGGGGTGAGGCTGAAGCTTTCTTT
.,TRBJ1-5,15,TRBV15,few,CATSRDPAANQPQHF,TGTGCCACCAGCAGAGATCCCGCGGCCAATCAGCCCCAGCATTTT
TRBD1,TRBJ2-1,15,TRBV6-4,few,CASSVQGSTYNEQFF,TGTGCCAGCAGTGTACAGGGGAGCACCTACAATGAGCAGTTCTTC
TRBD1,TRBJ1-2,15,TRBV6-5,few,CASSYRQGGTYGYTF,TGTGCCAGCAGTTACCGACAGGGGGGGACCTATGGCTACACCTTC
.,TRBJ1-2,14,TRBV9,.,CASTLGGAARGYTF,TGTGCCAGCACCTTAGGAGGGGCAGCACGCGGCTACACCTTC
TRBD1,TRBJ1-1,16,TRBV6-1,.,CASSVQPKGTALEAFF,TGTGCCAGCAGTGTCCAGCCAAAAGGGACAGCTCTTGAAGCTTTCTTT
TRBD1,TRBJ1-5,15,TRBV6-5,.,CASSFDRAGNQPQHF,TGTGCCAGCAGTTTTGACAGGGCCGGCAATCAGCCCCAGCATTTT
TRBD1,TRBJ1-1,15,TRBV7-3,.,CASSLSSTGDTEAFF,TGTGCCAGCAGCTTAAGTTCCACAGGGGACACTGAAGCTTTCTTT
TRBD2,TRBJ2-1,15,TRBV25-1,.,CASSEAGVTYNEQFF,TGTGCCAGCAGTGAAGCGGGAGTCACCTACAATGAGCAGTTCTTC
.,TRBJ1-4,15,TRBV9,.,CASSVGAGKGEKLFF,TGTGCCAGCAGCGTAGGGGCGGGGAAAGGTGAAAAACTGTTTTTT
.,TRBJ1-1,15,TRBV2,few,CASSDGGWVNTEAFF,TGTGCCAGCAGTGATGGAGGGTGGGTGAACACTGAAGCTTTCTTT
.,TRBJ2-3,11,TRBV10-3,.,CAIKAADTQYF,TGTGCCATCAAAGCGGCAGATACGCAGTATTTT